The 11 T cell receptor beta chains presented below share a single source sample, sequenced in a study of cytomegalovirus exposure and HLA in healthy donors. The PCR used 60 Vbeta and 13 Jbeta primers. Only in-frame clones appear in the TCRdb table, and some are missing; sequencing was by immunoSEQ multiplex PCR. The top ten hold 9.5% to 15% of the sample, which has about 150,000 clones, over 70% seen once. The specimen sequenced was PBMCs. The receptor set was obtained from a man aged 25-45 years in good health and CMV-seropositive.

The V gene is TRBV5-6, the J gene TRBJ2-3; D gene unclear. Between the trimmed V and J ends, which lost 0 bases and 4 bases, there was a span of 6 bases. CDR3 length: 13 residues. The V gene's germline CDR1 is SGHDT and CDR2 YYEEEE. The CDR3 nucleotides are TGTGCCAGCAGCTTGGCCACGGCAGATACGCAGTATTTT. Amino acids: CASSLATADTQYF.

J is TRBJ1-6 and V is TRBV27; 11 bases align to TRBD1. The CDR3 loop spans 14 amino acids. J lost 7 bases, V lost 6 bases, and 2 bases had no gene match. CDR1 and CDR2 (germline): MNHEY, SMNVEV (reference sequence). CDR3 sequence: CASRRTGGNSPLHF. For the CDR3, the DNA is TGTGCCAGCAGAAGGACAGGGGGCAATTCACCCCTCCACTTT.

The V and J genes are TRBV5-1 and TRBJ2-2; 8 bases match TRBD1. Germline assignment: CDR1 SGHRS and CDR2 YFSETQ. Trimming at V came to 2 bases and at J to 1 base, leaving 7 bases not matched to a gene. The CDR3 contains 17 residues. This CDR3 reads CASSLGPGQGNTGELFF. The CDR3 DNA reads as TGCGCCAGCAGCTTAGGCCCTGGACAGGGGAACACCGGGGAGCTGTTTTTT.

This clone was counted a few times. This sequence joins TRBV19 and TRBJ1-1, with TRBD1 identical over 8 bases. Looked up from germline, CDR1 is LNHDA and CDR2 is SQIVND (reference sequence). The CDR3 is 14 amino acids. J gave up 1 base and V 4 bases, and 2 bases lay outside the gene matches. CDR3 sequence: CASSTGTGNTEAFF. CDR3 sequence (DNA): TGTGCCAGTAGTACAGGGACAGGGAACACTGAAGCTTTCTTT.

This sequence joins TRBV5-4 and TRBJ1-2, with D perhaps matching TRBD1 (6 bases). V dropped 3 bases and J dropped 6 bases, with 12 bases sitting between them. Germline CDR1 and CDR2: SGHNT and YYREEE (reference sequence). This CDR3 is built from 13 residues. This CDR3 is CASSSPGTHGYTF. CDR3 coding DNA: TGTGCCAGCAGCTCGCCCGGGACACATGGCTACACCTTC.

The chain links TRBV7-2 to TRBJ1-5; 9 nucleotides agree with TRBD1. CDR1 is SGHTA, CDR2 FQGNSA, per germline. The CDR3 spans 16 residues. With V trimmed by 4 bases and J by 6 bases, 10 bases remained unmatched. The CDR3 loop reads CASSSFVDRGGQPQHF. CDR3 nucleotide sequence: TGTGCCAGCAGCTCCTTCGTGGACAGGGGTGGTCAGCCCCAGCATTTT.

The chain has TRBV7-9 and TRBJ2-1, with TRBD1 identical over 7 bases. The CDR3 length is 15 residues. CDR1 SEHNR and CDR2 FQNEAQ come from the germline V gene (reference sequence). V was pared by 6 bases and J by 0 bases, with 5 bases of the junction left unmatched. CDR3 loop: CASSGWDSSYNEQFF. CDR3 DNA: TGTGCCAGCAGTGGCTGGGACAGCTCCTACAATGAGCAGTTCTTC.

The rearrangement joins TRBV4-2 to TRBJ1-5, with D uncertain. V lost 0 bases, J lost 3 bases, and 3 bases lay in between. The CDR3 loop spans 13 amino acids. Germline V lookup: CDR1 LGHNA, CDR2 YNFKEQ. The CDR3 coding sequence is TGTGCCAGCAGCCAAGATCTCAATCAGCCCCAGCATTTT. Its protein is CASSQDLNQPQHF.

This clone was observed a few times. The rearrangement uses TRBV28 and TRBJ2-3; the D gene is possibly TRBD1 (5 bases). The CDR3 has 12 amino acids. In germline, CDR1 is MDHEN, CDR2 SYDVKM. V was trimmed by 2 bases and J by 6 bases, leaving 6 bases between them. This CDR3 reads CASSLRGDTQYF. DNA for the CDR3: TGTGCCAGCAGTTTAAGGGGCGATACGCAGTATTTT.

The rearrangement uses TRBV30 and TRBJ2-1; TRBD2 might be the D (6 bases). CDR3 length: 11 amino acids. V dropped 2 bases and J dropped 9 bases, with 8 bases sitting between them. Germline V gene data show CDR1 as GTSNPN and CDR2 as SVGIG (reference sequence). The chain's CDR3 is CAWSLGGEQFF. CDR3 coding DNA: TGTGCCTGGAGTTTGGGGGGTGAGCAGTTCTTC.

CDR3 nucleotide sequence: TGTGCCAGCAGTGAACACCCGGGTAACTATGGCTACACCTTC. The encoded protein is CASSEHPGNYGYTF. This chain uses TRBV2 with TRBJ1-2; D unresolved. Germline CDR1 reads SNHLY; CDR2 reads FYNNEI. The V end lost 2 bases, the J end lost 1 base, and 8 bases lay between the germline ends. The length of the CDR3 is 14 residues.